This entry describes one TCR beta chain. Its antigen remains unidentified. This entry is derived from a study of shared clonotypes between healthy human individuals. Study-wide results and limits: All-four-donor shared clonotypes had higher generation probabilities than non-shared clonotypes did.

The CDR3 sequence is 15 residues long. The germline V gene has CDR1 SGHDT and CDR2 YYEEEE. V shed 0 bases, J shed 3 bases, and the junction held 4 bases outside the gene matches. Assay: immunoSEQ multiplex PCR; the TCRdb copy retains only in-frame clones and omits some. The table lists approximately 980,000 clones, approximately 76% of them singletons. This clonotype was sampled from a man aged 18-30 years in good health. Sequenced sample: memory CD4+ T cells sorted from blood. Subset defined: CD45RA-negative fraction. The chain couples TRBV5-6 to TRBJ2-7; 9 nucleotides agree with TRBD1. CDR3 protein: CASSLGGQGYYEQYF. The CDR3 DNA sequence: TGTGCCAGCAGCTTGGGGGGACAGGGATACTACGAGCAGTACTTC.